This entry lists 11 T cell receptor beta chains sequenced from one sample in a study of cytotoxic CD8 clonotypes in ibrutinib-treated CLL. TCRdb's copy holds only in-frame clones and misses some; the assay was immunoSEQ multiplex PCR. The sample contains around 130,000 clones, roughly 84% of which appear only once. The material was PBMCs, obtained after 24 months of ibrutinib treatment. All receptors come from a human donor with chronic lymphocytic leukemia.

V is TRBV2 and J is TRBJ1-6; 7 nucleotides align to TRBD1. Per germline, CDR1 SNHLY and CDR2 FYNNEI. V was clipped by 6 bases and J by 8 bases; unmatched bases: 4. The CDR3 has 13 residues. CDR3 coding DNA: TGTGCCAGCAGACAGGGGTGGGATTCACCCCTCCACTTT. Translation gives CASRQGWDSPLHF. The whole variable domain, remainder taken from reference TRBV2 and TRBJ1-6, is EPEVTQTPSHQVTQMGQEVILRCVPISNHLYFYWYRQILGQKVEFLVSFYNNEISEKSEIFDDQFSVERPDGSNFTLKIRSTKLEDSAMYFCASRQGWDSPLHFGNGTRLTVT.

The CDR3: CASSQETDTQYF. CDR3 coding DNA: TGCGCCAGCAGCCAAGAGACAGATACGCAGTATTTT. V usage is TRBV4-1 and J usage is TRBJ2-3, with D hard to call. Germline V lookup: CDR1 MGHRA, CDR2 YSYEKL. The CDR3 spans 12 residues. V gave up 0 bases and J gave up 3 bases, with 1 base separating them.

The genes are TRBV6-1 and TRBJ1-5; possible D gene TRBD1, 6 bases. The CDR3 consists of 15 residues. V gave up 5 bases and J gave up 1 base, with 12 bases separating them. Germline assignment: CDR1 MNHNS and CDR2 SASEGT. The DNA for the CDR3 is TGTGCCAGCAGTAAGGGGGGGGGAAGCAATCAGCCCCAGCATTTT. Translated: CASSKGGGSNQPQHF.

V gene TRBV27 combines with J gene TRBJ2-1, with a weak D call TRBD1 (6 bases). Trimming removed 7 bases from V and 6 bases from J, with 16 bases in between. This CDR3 region has 14 residues. CDR1 and CDR2 (germline): MNHEY, SMNVEV (reference sequence). As DNA, the CDR3 is TGTGCCAGCACCCGACGGGGCAGGGGCAATGAGCAGTTCTTC. This codes for CASTRRGRGNEQFF.

This chain connects TRBV7-9 to TRBJ1-1, with a weak D call TRBD1 (5 bases). Trimming took off 5 bases at V and 1 base at J, with 5 bases between the two ends. CDR1 is SEHNR, CDR2 FQNEAQ, per germline (reference sequence). CDR3 size: 12 residues. CDR3 sequence (DNA): TGTGCCAGCAGCGGACAGAACACTGAAGCTTTCTTT. This gives the protein CASSGQNTEAFF.

The rearrangement joins TRBV9 to TRBJ1-3; weak D call: TRBD1 (6 bases). CDR1 is SGDLS, CDR2 YYNGEE, per germline. The V and J ends lost 0 bases and 2 bases respectively, with 12 bases between them. The CDR3 sequence is 16 residues long. The CDR3, as DNA: TGTGCCAGCAGCGTAGTCCCCTCAGGGGCTGGAAACACCATATATTTT. Protein: CASSVVPSGAGNTIYF.

This chain joins TRBV7-2 and TRBJ1-2; D perhaps matches TRBD1 (5 bases). The CDR3 loop spans 13 amino acids. V was pared by 5 bases and J by 5 bases, with 12 bases between. Germline V lookup: CDR1 SGHTA, CDR2 FQGNSA. CDR3 sequence: CASSEGPLYGYTF. The CDR3 coding sequence is TGTGCCAGCAGCGAGGGACCCTTATATGGCTACACCTTC.

The CDR3 nucleotides read TGTGCCAGCAGCTTAGATTTCGCAGGGTTAACCCAGTACTTC. This gives the protein CASSLDFAGLTQYF. This chain uses TRBV7-2 with TRBJ2-5; D perhaps matches TRBD1 (5 bases). CDR3 length: 14 residues. CDR1 and CDR2 from the germline V gene are SGHTA and FQGNSA. Between the trimmed V and J ends, which lost 1 base and 8 bases, there was a span of 14 bases.

The chain employs TRBV6-6 and TRBJ2-2; D remains unclear. This CDR3 has 12 amino acids. V was clipped by 1 base and J by 3 bases, with 0 bases between them. Germline loops: CDR1 MNHNY, CDR2 SVGAGI (reference sequence). In DNA form, the CDR3 reads TGTGCCAGCAGTTACTACACCGGGGAGCTGTTTTTT. Translated, it gives CASSYYTGELFF.

In this sample, this clone turned up a few times. For the CDR3, the DNA is TGCGCCAGCAGCTTGGGGGACAGCTCCTACGAGCAGTACTTC. Its translation: CASSLGDSSYEQYF. V gene TRBV5-1 combines with J gene TRBJ2-7; TRBD1 agrees at 7 bases. V was clipped by 0 bases and J by 0 bases; unmatched bases: 0. This CDR3 is built from 14 residues. Germline assignment: CDR1 SGHRS and CDR2 YFSETQ. Drawing the rest from reference TRBV5-1 and TRBJ2-7, the complete variable domain is KAGVTQTPRYLIKTRGQQVTLSCSPISGHRSVSWYQQTPGQGLQFLFEYFSETQRNKGNFPGRFSGRQFSNSRSEMNVSTLELGDSALYLCASSLGDSSYEQYFGPGTRLTVT.

CDR3 protein: CASSSSRGVEYGYTF. CDR3 nucleotide sequence: TGTGCCAGCAGTTCGAGTCGGGGGGTAGAATATGGCTACACCTTC. The chain combines TRBV2 with TRBJ1-2, with D perhaps TRBD1 (5 bases). With 5 bases removed from V and 5 bases from J, the gap between germline ends came to 18 bases. The germline V gene has CDR1 SNHLY and CDR2 FYNNEI. The CDR3 is 15 amino acids.